This T cell receptor (beta chain) appears in the sequencing data of a study of tissue T cells after allogeneic stem cell transplantation. Profiled with immunoSEQ multiplex PCR; TCRdb holds only in-frame clones, not every one. This table holds more than 45,000 clones, 65% to 85% found once. The V end was cut by 3 bases, the J end by 4 bases, with 6 bases between. The CDR3 is 12 residues long. Looked up from germline, CDR1 is NNHDY and CDR2 is SYVADS. Points from the study as a whole: Sampling depth was limited, and the cohort was small and clinically varied. Alloreactivity or antigen specificity of tissue TCRs was not determined; some clones might be host cells. Tissue-detected TCR repertoire was only partly captured by blood and spleen T cells. Anatomically similar tissues had similar TCR repertoires within each patient.

On this clone itself: No antigen is known for it. Gene and germline names: mouse. The read gets to within 1 residue of the CDR3 end, and the germline J gene fills in the rest.

Sequencing used sorted cells pooled from one or two spleens. The TCR originated in a pool of C57BL/6 mice in good health. The rearrangement uses TRBV13-3 and TRBJ2-5; D is perhaps TRBD2 (6 bases). The CDR3: CASSGTEDTQYF. Partial CDR3 DNA: TGTGCCAGCAGTGGGACTGAAGACACCCAGTAC.